This T cell receptor (beta chain) was sequenced during a study of beta chain features in type 1 diabetes. General observations from the study: All four CD4+ subsets from Type 1 diabetes patients carried moderately but significantly shorter TCRB CDR3s.

There are a few counts of this clone. Its antigen is as yet unknown. Reverse transcription of all isolated RNA meant that expressed TCRB transcripts were sequenced. TCRdb's table, derived via immunoSEQ multiplex PCR, lists solely in-frame clones and lacks some. There are 300,000 to 400,000 clones in the sample; 9.6% occur only once, and roughly 0.6% lies in the top ten. Trimming removed 6 bases from V and 6 bases from J; junction bases left unmatched: 8. Germline V gives CDR1 MNHEY, CDR2 SVGAGI. This CDR3 has 13 residues. V usage is TRBV6-5 and J usage is TRBJ2-7; 7 bases map to TRBD1. Sequencing was carried out using central memory CD4+ T cells from blood. The sequence derives from a man between 25 and 39 years old with type 1 diabetes. For the CDR3, the DNA is TGTGCCAGCAGAGGACAGGTCCTTATCGAGCAGTACTTC. It yields the protein CASRGQVLIEQYF.